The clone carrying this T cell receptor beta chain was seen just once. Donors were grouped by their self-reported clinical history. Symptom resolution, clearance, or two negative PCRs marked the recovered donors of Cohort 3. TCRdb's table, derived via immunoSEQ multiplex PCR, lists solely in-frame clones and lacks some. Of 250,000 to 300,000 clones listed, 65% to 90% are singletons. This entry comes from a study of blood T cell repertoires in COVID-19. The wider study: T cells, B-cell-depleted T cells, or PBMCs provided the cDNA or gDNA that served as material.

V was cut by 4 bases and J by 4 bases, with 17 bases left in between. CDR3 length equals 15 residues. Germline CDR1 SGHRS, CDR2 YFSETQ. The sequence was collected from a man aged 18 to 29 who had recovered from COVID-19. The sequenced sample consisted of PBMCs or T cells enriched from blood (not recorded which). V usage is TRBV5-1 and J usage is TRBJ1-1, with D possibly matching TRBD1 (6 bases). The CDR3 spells CASSPQGGEGTEAFF. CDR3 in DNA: TGCGCCAGCAGCCCACAGGGCGGGGAGGGCACTGAAGCTTTCTTT.